A selection of T cell receptor beta chains follows, all from one sample in a study of shared clonotypes between healthy human individuals. Sequencing was performed with immunoSEQ multiplex PCR; in TCRdb, only in-frame clones are kept and a portion is missing. This table has over a million clones, around 78% appearing once. Material for sequencing was memory CD4+ T cells from PBMCs. These receptors were collected from a man aged 18 to 29 in good health. Some clones in this sample may be carry-over from other donors' samples. CDR3s include the opening cysteine and the closing phenylalanine or tryptophan. The order of the fields is D gene, clone size, V gene, J gene, CDR3 protein, CDR3 DNA. A D gene is named only where the DNA matches it firmly. Expanded clones get a size class; other rows say once, few or many, or leave the size out.

>.|.|TRBV28|TRBJ2-2
CASSDISGPTNTGELFF
TGTGCCAGCAGCGACATTAGCGGCCCGACGAACACCGGGGAGCTGTTTTTT
>TRBD2|.|TRBV4-3|TRBJ2-1
CASSQVGGSYEQFF
TGCGCCAGCAGCCAAGTGGGCGGGAGTTATGAGCAGTTCTTC
>.|.|TRBV7-3|TRBJ2-5
CASSVGLQETQYF
TGTGCCAGCAGCGTAGGATTACAAGAGACCCAGTACTTC
>.|.|TRBV20-1|TRBJ2-1
CSATGFNEQFF
TGCAGTGCTACTGGGTTCAATGAGCAGTTCTTC
>TRBD2|.|TRBV10-3|TRBJ2-7
CATRLAEGRGEQYF
TGTGCCACGAGACTAGCAGAAGGCCGGGGCGAGCAGTACTTC
>.|few|TRBV5-1|TRBJ2-2
CASSLTANTGELFF
TGCGCCAGCAGCTTGACAGCGAACACCGGGGAGCTGTTTTTT
>.|.|TRBV5-1|TRBJ1-4
CASSPTAGTNEKLFF
TGCGCCAGCAGTCCGACAGCCGGAACTAATGAAAAACTGTTTTTT
>.|once|TRBV5-1|TRBJ2-3
CASSPRASTDTQYF
TGCGCCAGCAGCCCCAGAGCTAGCACAGATACGCAGTATTTT
>TRBD1|.|TRBV5-1|TRBJ1-1
CASRLEGALNTEAFF
TGCGCCAGCAGATTGGAGGGGGCCTTGAACACTGAAGCTTTCTTT
>.|.|TRBV18|TRBJ2-2
CASSPPVRTVGELFF
TGTGCCAGCTCACCACCCGTCAGAACGGTCGGGGAGCTGTTTTTT
>.|.|TRBV27|TRBJ1-4
CASSLTALANEKLFF
TGTGCCAGCAGTTTAACGGCTTTGGCTAATGAAAAACTGTTTTTT